A selection of T cell receptor beta chains follows, all from one sample in a study of vaccination effects on CD4 cells after COVID-19. The protocol was immunoSEQ multiplex PCR, while the TCRdb copy is restricted to in-frame clones and leaves out a portion. This table has nearly 45,000 clones, roughly two thirds appearing once. For these TCRs, the target antigens are not known. Sequencing was performed on CD4+ T cells from PBMCs cultured with a peptide pool, taken before COVID-19 vaccination. The receptors originated from a human donor who had a prior SARS-CoV-2 infection. The CDR3 runs from the conserved cysteine through the conserved F or W. The D gene is left open where the match is weak. Clone size appears in some rows only: once, few, many, or a class for an expanded clone.

-	TRBJ2-3	TRBV29-1	TRBD1	TGCAGCGTGCCGGGGACAGGGGGCACAGATACGCAGTATTTT	CSVPGTGGTDTQYF
few	TRBJ1-4	TRBV6-5	-	TGTGCCAGCAGCCAGCCGGGCGCAACTAATGAAAAACTGTTTTTT	CASSQPGATNEKLFF
-	TRBJ1-3	TRBV7-9	-	TGTGCCAGCAGCTCTTCGCCTTTCTCTGGAAACACCATATATTTT	CASSSSPFSGNTIYF
-	TRBJ1-2	TRBV4-2	-	TGTGCCAGCAGCCAAGATGCGGGGGGAAGTGGCTACACCTTC	CASSQDAGGSGYTF
few	TRBJ1-5	TRBV14	-	TGTGCCAGCAGCCAAGATCTGACCGACGGGCCCCAGCATTTT	CASSQDLTDGPQHF
-	TRBJ2-2	TRBV5-1	-	TGCGCCAGCAATCTCCTCGGGATGGCCGGGGAGCTGTTTTTT	CASNLLGMAGELFF
few	TRBJ2-1	TRBV24-1	TRBD2	TGTGCCACCAGTGATTTGAGAGCTAGCGGCTACAATGAGCAGTTCTTC	CATSDLRASGYNEQFF
few	TRBJ2-3	TRBV9	-	TGTGCCAGCAGCGTAGGCCCTAACACAGATACGCAGTATTTT	CASSVGPNTDTQYF
-	TRBJ1-1	TRBV6-5	-	TGTGCCATCGGTAGATCGGTAGGGGGGAACACTGAAGCTTTCTTT	CAIGRSVGGNTEAFF
once	TRBJ2-7	TRBV9	-	TGTGCCAGCAGCGTAGAGGATCGAGAAACCTACGAGCAGTACTTC	CASSVEDRETYEQYF
-	TRBJ2-7	TRBV7-8	TRBD1	TGTGCCAGCAGCCTCCCGGAGACAGGGGCTCTCTCCTACGAGCAGTACTTC	CASSLPETGALSYEQYF
-	TRBJ2-3	TRBV24-1	-	TGTGCCACCAGTCAACAGGACACAGATACGCAGTATTTT	CATSQQDTDTQYF
-	TRBJ1-1	TRBV12-3/TRBV12-4	-	TGTGCCAGCAGTTTAGTACAGGGAGGTGAAGCTTTCTTT	CASSLVQGGEAFF
-	TRBJ2-5	TRBV6-5	TRBD1	TGTGCCAGCAGACGACAGGGGCAAGCACAAGAGACCCAGTACTTC	CASRRQGQAQETQYF
-	TRBJ1-1	TRBV14	-	TGTGCCAGCAGCCTCCCGGGCCAACTGACGGACGCTGAAGCTTTCTTT	CASSLPGQLTDAEAFF
-	TRBJ2-1	TRBV7-9	TRBD2	TGTGCCAGCAGCTCCCAGGGGACTAGGCCCGGGTTGGAGCAGTTCTTC	CASSSQGTRPGLEQFF
-	TRBJ2-7	TRBV12-3/TRBV12-4	-	TGTGCCAGCAGCTTAAACTACGAGCAGTACTTC	CASSLNYEQYF
-	TRBJ1-4	TRBV18	-	TGTGCCAGCTCACCGGTCTTGACAGATAATGAAAAACTGTTTTTT	CASSPVLTDNEKLFF
-	TRBJ2-7	TRBV6-5	-	TGTGCCAGCAGTAAGGGCCCGTGGGCCGACGAGCAGTACTTC	CASSKGPWADEQYF
-	TRBJ1-6	TRBV5-6	-	TGTGCCAGCAGCCCGCGCCATTGGGGAGACGGGGGAATGAATTCACCCCTCCACTTT	CASSPRHWGDGGMNSPLHF
once	TRBJ2-7	TRBV6-5	-	TGTGCCAGCAGTTCCCACCATTCGCCCTACGAGCAGTACTTC	CASSSHHSPYEQYF
once	TRBJ1-2	TRBV3-1/TRBV3-2	-	TGTGCCAGCAGCCAGCATCCTAACTATGGCTACACCTTC	CASSQHPNYGYTF
-	TRBJ1-1	TRBV5-4	-	TGTGCCAGCAGCTTGGATACGGTGAACACTGAAGCTTTCTTT	CASSLDTVNTEAFF
once	TRBJ1-4	TRBV11-3	TRBD1	TGTGCCAGCAGCCCGCCGGGACAGGTTAATGAAAAACTGTTTTTT	CASSPPGQVNEKLFF
few	TRBJ2-7	TRBV7-8	-	TGTGCCAGCAGCACCACCACCTACGAGCAGTACTTC	CASSTTTYEQYF
-	TRBJ1-1	TRBV3-1/TRBV3-2	-	TGTGCCAGCAGCCGGGGGGGCGCAGGCACTGAAGCTTTCTTT	CASSRGGAGTEAFF
-	TRBJ2-5	TRBV7-2	-	TGTGCCAGCAGCTTTCGGGCCCCGCCAGAGACCCAGTACTTC	CASSFRAPPETQYF
-	TRBJ2-3	TRBV6-1	TRBD1	TGTGCCAGCAGTGAAGTGGGACAGATCACAGATACGCAGTATTTT	CASSEVGQITDTQYF
few	TRBJ2-3	TRBV2	-	TGTGCCAGCAGTGGGGGCAGGCCGACCACAGATACGCAGTATTTT	CASSGGRPTTDTQYF
-	TRBJ2-1	TRBV12-5	-	TGTGCTAGTGCCCCGAGTAGTGAGCAGTTCTTC	CASAPSSEQFF
-	TRBJ1-2	TRBV4-3	-	TGCGCCAGCAGCCAAACAACCCGCTATGGCTACACCTTC	CASSQTTRYGYTF